This T cell receptor beta chain was obtained from a study of neurological immune-mediated disorders. Study-level results: The absence of shared CDR3 amino acid sequences among expanded clones across subjects suggests private repertoires in all groups. The highest TCR clonal expansion occurred in HTLV-1-associated myelopathy; multiple sclerosis fell below healthy controls.

The table lists this clonotype with many counts. Its antigen is currently unknown. This CDR3 spans 16 amino acids. Per the germline V gene, CDR1 is SGHRS and CDR2 is YFSETQ. With 0 bases clipped from V and 0 bases from J, the junction kept 2 bases outside the gene matches. One entry per CDR3 protein, called by TCRdb with MiXCR from the 5' RACE reads. Of about 60,000 distinct CDR3 sequences in the sample, about 4% were seen once. Material: PBMCs. This clonotype originated in a man in his forties or fifties with multiple sclerosis. The V and J genes are TRBV5-1 and TRBJ2-1; 8 bases are a match to TRBD2. In DNA form, the CDR3 reads TGCGCCAGCAGCTTGGGCGGGGGGCGCTCCTACAATGAGCAGTTCTTC. Translation: CASSLGGGRSYNEQFF.